The 27 T cell receptor beta chains in this list originate from one sample, sequenced in a study of T cells after posttransplantation cyclophosphamide. Profiled with immunoSEQ multiplex PCR; TCRdb holds only in-frame clones, not every one. The record shows some 35,000 clones for this sample, with no singletons present. The sequenced sample was PBMCs. These receptors originate from a man aged 30 to 45 in good health and a related stem cell transplant donor.

There are many counts of this clone. The J gene is TRBJ1-6, the V gene TRBV6-6; TRBD1 agrees at 7 bases. The trim removed 6 bases at V and 4 bases at J, leaving 6 bases unmatched. This CDR3 spans 15 amino acids. The germline V gene has CDR1 MNHNY and CDR2 SVGAGI (reference sequence). The CDR3 DNA reads TGTGCCAGCAGGGGGGACAGTCTTTATAATTCACCCCTCCACTTT. This translates into CASRGDSLYNSPLHF.

This clone was detected many times. The CDR3 region is CASSYSTTYEQYF. The CDR3 DNA sequence: TGTGCCAGCAGTTACTCGACAACCTACGAGCAGTACTTC. This chain links TRBV6-5 with TRBJ2-7; no clear D. There are 13 residues in the CDR3. Germline V gives CDR1 MNHEY, CDR2 SVGAGI. V lost 0 bases to trimming and J lost 2 bases, with 5 bases between them.

This clone was seen at least ten times. The chain employs TRBV6-1 and TRBJ1-1; 7 nucleotides line up with TRBD1. CDR1 and CDR2 (germline): MNHNS, SASEGT. This CDR3 has 13 amino acids. The V gene end was trimmed by 5 bases and the J gene end by 7 bases; junction bases not matched to a gene: 7. The CDR3 DNA sequence: TGTGCCAGCAGTTTGCGCCGGGACAGTGAAGCTTTCTTT. Its protein is CASSLRRDSEAFF.

Many counts were recorded for this clone. This chain joins TRBV7-9 and TRBJ1-1; D is unclear. V lost 4 bases and J 0 bases, leaving 15 bases between the germline ends. This CDR3 is built from 16 residues. Germline V CDR1 and CDR2: SEHNR, FQNEAQ (reference sequence). CDR3 bases: TGTGCCAGCAGCTCCCGCCCCGACAACATGAACACTGAAGCTTTCTTT. Translated, it gives CASSSRPDNMNTEAFF.

Ten or more counts support this clone. This chain joins TRBV5-6 and TRBJ2-7, with TRBD1 matching over 9 bases. The V gene's germline CDR1 is SGHDT and CDR2 YYEEEE. V was clipped by 4 bases and J by 2 bases; unmatched bases: 10. The CDR3 totals 16 residues. CDR3: CASSPGGGQGTYEQYF. The CDR3 region has the DNA TGTGCCAGCAGCCCGGGCGGGGGACAGGGAACCTACGAGCAGTACTTC.

The chain uses TRBV28 and TRBJ2-5; TRBD1 aligns across 9 bases. Germline CDR1 MDHEN, CDR2 SYDVKM. Losses at the gene ends were 2 bases for V and 5 bases for J; bases not matched to a gene: 9. There are 16 residues in the CDR3. In nucleotides, the CDR3 is TGTGCCAGCAGTTTACCCGCACAGGGGGCGGGGGAGACCCAGTACTTC. Its protein is CASSLPAQGAGETQYF.

This clone was seen many times. The chain recombines TRBV6-6 with TRBJ2-7, with 10 bases fitting TRBD1. CDR3 length: 14 amino acids. The ends lost 7 bases at V and 3 bases at J; junction bases unmatched: 6. CDR1 is MNHNY and CDR2 is SVGAGI in the germline V gene (reference sequence). The CDR3 DNA sequence: TGTGCCAGCACACCGGGACAGGGGAACTACGAGCAGTACTTC. This translates into CASTPGQGNYEQYF.

This chain uses TRBV14 with TRBJ2-5; D uncertain. The germline V and J ends were trimmed by 4 bases and 4 bases, with 16 bases remaining between them. The germline V gene encodes CDR1 SGHDN and CDR2 FVKESK. The CDR3 sequence is 15 residues long. CDR3 sequence reads: CASSPTVNSRETQYF. CDR3 DNA sequence: TGTGCCAGCAGCCCCACGGTAAACAGCCGAGAGACCCAGTACTTC.

This clone was found many times. The chain joins TRBV6-1 to TRBJ1-5; 10 positions agree with TRBD1. The V gene end was trimmed by 10 bases and the J gene end by 4 bases; junction bases not matched to a gene: 7. CDR1 MNHNS and CDR2 SASEGT come from the germline V gene. The CDR3 is 14 amino acids. In DNA, the CDR3 is TGTGCCACCGCTCGGGACAGGGGAAATCAGCCCCAGCATTTT. Translated: CATARDRGNQPQHF.

The chain has TRBV5-6 and TRBJ1-6; 7 nucleotides line up with TRBD1. J was trimmed by 7 bases and V by 2 bases; bases with no gene match: 12. The CDR3 consists of 17 residues. Germline CDR1 reads SGHDT; CDR2 reads YYEEEE. CDR3 sequence (DNA): TGTGCCAGCAGCTTCTTGGCAGGACAGGAGGGGAATTCACCCCTCCACTTT. Translation gives CASSFLAGQEGNSPLHF.

This clone was observed a few times. The chain is built from TRBV29-1 and TRBJ2-2, with TRBD1 matching over 9 bases. Trimming removed 4 bases from V and 3 bases from J; junction bases left unmatched: 3. Germline V gene lookup returns CDR1 SQVTM and CDR2 ANQGSEA. The CDR3 is 14 residues long. The CDR3 sequence: CSVGTGDDTGELFF. CDR3 in DNA: TGCAGCGTTGGGACAGGGGATGACACCGGGGAGCTGTTTTTT.

This clone has ten or more counts. The J gene is TRBJ1-5, the V gene TRBV6-6; tentative D call: TRBD1 (6 bases). Germline V gene lookup returns CDR1 MNHNY and CDR2 SVGAGI (reference sequence). The V gene lost 6 bases and the J gene lost 3 bases, with 12 bases spanning the gap. CDR3 length: 14 amino acids. The CDR3 bases are TGTGCCAGCAGCTCTCCAGGGGTCAATCAGCCCCAGCATTTT. The encoded protein is CASSSPGVNQPQHF.

The table lists this clone with many counts. The genes are TRBV19 and TRBJ1-1; D uncertain. Per germline, CDR1 LNHDA and CDR2 SQIVND (reference sequence). The CDR3 length is 14 residues. Trimming removed 7 bases at V and 3 bases at J, with 15 bases between. CDR3 nucleotides: TGTGCCAGTAAGGACTTTGAAGGCGACACTGAAGCTTTCTTT. It yields the protein CASKDFEGDTEAFF.

This clone was seen a few times. The V gene is TRBV5-1, the J gene TRBJ2-1; TRBD2 is a possible D gene (6 bases). The V gene's germline CDR1 is SGHRS and CDR2 YFSETQ. This CDR3 has 14 residues. Trimming removed 4 bases from V and 8 bases from J, with 16 bases in between. The DNA of the CDR3 is TGCGCCAGCAGCATAACCGGGACTCTGGATGAGCAGTTCTTC. Its translation: CASSITGTLDEQFF. The full variable domain, with the rest looked up from reference TRBV5-1 and TRBJ2-1, is KAGVTQTPRYLIKTRGQQVTLSCSPISGHRSVSWYQQTPGQGLQFLFEYFSETQRNKGNFPGRFSGRQFSNSRSEMNVSTLELGDSALYLCASSITGTLDEQFFGPGTRLTVL.

At least ten counts were recorded for this clone. The chain recombines TRBV6-5 with TRBJ1-5; TRBD1 agrees at 7 bases. V lost 7 bases and J lost 1; bases outside the gene matches: 1. This CDR3 comprises 13 residues. The V gene's germline CDR1 is MNHEY and CDR2 SVGAGI. CDR3 sequence (DNA): TGTGCCAGCACCAGGGGGAGCAATCAGCCCCAGCATTTT. Translating it yields CASTRGSNQPQHF.

This clone was detected many times. This chain links TRBV11-3 with TRBJ2-3; either TRBD1 or TRBD2 may supply D (5 bases each). The CDR3 has 15 residues. CDR1 and CDR2 (germline): SGHNT, YENEEA. Trimming removed 1 base at V and 6 bases at J, with 14 bases between. The CDR3 reads CASSLGVRETDTQYF. CDR3 sequence (DNA): TGTGCCAGCAGCTTAGGAGTCAGGGAGACTGATACGCAGTATTTT. The full variable domain, its missing parts supplied by reference TRBV11-3 and TRBJ2-3, is EAGVVQSPRYKIIEKKQPVAFWCNPISGHNTLYWYLQNLGQGPELLIRYENEEAVDDSQLPKDRFSAERLKGVDSTLKIQPAELGDSAVYLCASSLGVRETDTQYFGPGTRLTVL.

This clone was observed many times. The chain has TRBV9 and TRBJ2-2, with D maybe TRBD2 (6 bases). Trimming left V 4 bases short and J 7 bases short, with 14 bases between. This CDR3 region has 14 residues. The V gene's germline CDR1 is SGDLS and CDR2 YYNGEE. The CDR3 spells CASSLILAGGELFF. The DNA for the CDR3 is TGTGCCAGCAGCCTAATACTAGCCGGCGGGGAGCTGTTTTTT.

At least ten counts were recorded for this clone. This rearrangement joins TRBV2 to TRBJ2-1; 8 bases map to TRBD2. Germline trimming cut 9 bases from V and 8 bases from J; bases unmatched to any gene: 12. The germline CDR1 and CDR2 sequences are SNHLY and FYNNEI. CDR3 length equals 14 residues. CDR3 bases: TGTGCCAGTGGGGGAAGCGGGGGTGTCTATGAGCAGTTCTTC. Translated: CASGGSGGVYEQFF.

The genes are TRBV9 and TRBJ2-2; 7 bases match TRBD1. CDR3 length equals 15 residues. J gave up 1 base and V 3 bases, and 3 bases lay outside the gene matches. The germline V gene has CDR1 SGDLS and CDR2 YYNGEE. The CDR3 coding sequence is TGTGCCAGCAGCGCGTGGACAGGGAACACCGGGGAGCTGTTTTTT. Amino acid sequence: CASSAWTGNTGELFF. Complete variable domain (other parts from reference TRBV9 and TRBJ2-2): DSGVTQTPKHLITATGQRVTLRCSPRSGDLSVYWYQQSLDQGLQFLIQYYNGEERAKGNILERFSAQQFPDLHSELNLSSLELGDSALYFCASSAWTGNTGELFFGEGSRLTVL.

There are many counts of this clone. V and J are TRBV7-3 and TRBJ1-1; D is uncertain. The CDR3 loop spans 13 amino acids. Deletions cut 0 bases from V and 4 bases from J, with 6 bases between. The germline V gene encodes CDR1 SGHTA and CDR2 FQGTGA. CDR3 in DNA: TGTGCCAGCAGCTTAACCCCGGGCACTGAAGCTTTCTTT. Translating gives CASSLTPGTEAFF.

This clone occurred a few times. The CDR3 here is CASSPSSGRGVETQYF. DNA for the CDR3: TGTGCCAGCAGCCCATCCTCGGGGCGGGGGGTTGAGACCCAGTACTTC. This chain joins TRBV7-6 and TRBJ2-5; TRBD2 matches at 8 bases. The V gene's germline CDR1 is SGHVS and CDR2 FNYEAQ. The CDR3 sequence is 16 residues long. The trim removed 5 bases at V and 5 bases at J, leaving 13 bases unmatched.

This clone was picked up many times. The J gene is TRBJ2-1, the V gene TRBV13; D is uncertain. The germline gives CDR1 PRHDT, CDR2 FYEKMQ (reference sequence). The germline V and J ends were trimmed by 2 bases and 5 bases, with 10 bases remaining between them. This CDR3 comprises 14 residues. Here the CDR3 DNA reads TGTGCCAGCAGCTTAAGGGTTCAAGACAATGAGCAGTTCTTC. Translating it yields CASSLRVQDNEQFF.

The sample holds many counts of this clone. The genes are TRBV19 and TRBJ2-7; 8 bases map to TRBD1. Germline trimming cut 5 bases from V and 5 bases from J; bases unmatched to any gene: 5. This CDR3 region has 13 residues. Germline values: CDR1 LNHDA, CDR2 SQIVND (reference sequence). The CDR3 bases are TGTGCCAGTAGTCTCCGGACAGGGAACGAGCAGTACTTC. This sequence encodes CASSLRTGNEQYF.

This chain connects TRBV6-4 to TRBJ2-3; D is possibly TRBD2 (5 bases). The CDR3 is 14 amino acids. Germline V lookup: CDR1 MRHNA, CDR2 SNTAGT. Trimming pared 4 bases from V and 1 base from J, leaving 9 bases between. CDR3 in DNA: TGTGCCAGCAGTGCGGGGTTGGGCACAGATACGCAGTATTTT. As protein: CASSAGLGTDTQYF.

This clone has at least ten counts. V is TRBV4-1 and J is TRBJ1-5; maybe TRBD1 (5 bases). CDR3 length: 15 amino acids. V shed 0 bases and J shed 7 bases, with 13 bases lying between them. Per germline, CDR1 MGHRA and CDR2 YSYEKL. CDR3 sequence reads: CASSQEGPLGQPQHF. The CDR3 DNA reads as TGCGCCAGCAGCCAAGAGGGGCCGTTGGGCCAGCCCCAGCATTTT.

This clone was observed at least ten times. One end of the junction fails to match germline, which may point to a read error. V gene TRBV7-7 combines with J gene TRBJ1-1, with 10 positions matching TRBD1. The germline V gene encodes CDR1 SSHAT and CDR2 FNYEAQ (reference sequence). The CDR3 extends over 18 amino acids. The CDR3: CASTLDRGRGGRDTEAFF. The CDR3, as DNA: TGTGCCAGCACCTTAGACAGGGGGCGCGGGGGGAGGGACACTGAAGCTTTCTTT.

The table lists this clone with many counts. The CDR3 is CASTSSGTGSEKLFF. In nucleotides, the CDR3 is TGCGCCAGCACCTCTTCCGGGACAGGGAGTGAAAAACTGTTTTTT. This chain uses TRBV5-1 with TRBJ1-4; TRBD1 aligns across 9 bases. J lost 7 bases, V lost 6 bases, and 10 bases had no gene match. Germline V gene data show CDR1 as SGHRS and CDR2 as YFSETQ. This CDR3 comprises 15 residues.